The present T cell receptor (beta chain) was sequenced within a study of blood T cell repertoires in COVID-19 (dated by TCRdb to 2019 to 2021). Regarding the study in general: The collaborator samples originated in the United States, Italy and Spain and spanned the acute and convalescent phases of COVID-19. The prospective study material was composed of cDNA or gDNA derived from T cells, B-cell-depleted T cells, or PBMCs. The dataset comprised deeply sampled blood TCRbeta repertoires from subjects exposed to, actively infected with, or recovered from COVID-19. The repertoires were released in a freely available public database meant as a resource for research on the immune response to SARS-CoV-2. The samples were drawn from the first 160 participants of the ongoing ImmuneRACE study and from some 1,300 subjects provided by 6 global collaborators. Sample metadata almost always included a de-identified subject ID, COVID-19 status, age in years and sex. Where available, HLA class I and class II types were taken from metadata supplied by the sample provider and were not determined by assay-based typing.

TCRbeta CDR3 regions were amplified from genomic DNA by means of the immunoSEQ Assay, a bias-controlled multiplex PCR. Turning to the authors' computational methods: Nucleated cell counts per sample were estimated from amplification of reference gene primers within the assay. To quantify the absolute abundance of each unique TCRbeta CDR3 rearrangement, sequence reads were collapsed and filtered. Productive Simpson clonality was computed per sample as the square root of Simpson's diversity index over productive rearrangements. TCRdb carries this immuneACCESS record with in-frame sequences only. Its versions omit some clonotypes, under half of them owing to an unresolved V gene in the studies checked, with the rest unexplained. V and J calls and clone size are those listed in that table; D and trimming were worked out from the DNA. The sample data list a few hundred thousand clones, and 80% to 85% of these were observed just once. About a sixth of the sample is held by the ten biggest clonotypes.

The paper as a whole reports these results and caveats: The quantity of clinical and demographic metadata differed by source and by participant and was supplied without curation.

Measured from the cysteine to the phenylalanine, the CDR3 is 17 residues long. Only CDR3 DNA is held: 51 bases, read in frame from base 1. For this chain, trimming is 0 bases at the V end and 7 bases at the J end, and the number of junction bases without a gene match is 11. CDR1 is given as SGHTA and CDR2 as FQGNSA, both from the germline V gene. Regarding this clone: The antigen it recognizes is unknown. Base qualities are missing; no much larger clone stands one base away.

At one collaborating source in Seattle, patients were enrolled during active infection and were followed longitudinally through the course of disease. The collaborating institutions used their own protocols to collect whole blood in K2EDTA tubes. For TCRbeta analysis, collaborators shipped samples in one of three forms: frozen whole blood, isolated PBMCs, or DNA extracted from either of those sample types. This TCR was recovered from a person aged 70 to 80 with COVID-19, enrolled during active disease. Sequencing used peripheral blood. The chain was built from TRBV7-2 and TRBJ2-5; the junction holds 10 bases that match TRBD2. The nucleotide sequence is given as TGTGCCAGCAGCTTAGCGCTAAGGAGCGGGGGGGCCGGGACCCAGTACTTC. This translates into CASSLALRSGGAGTQYF.